This T cell receptor (beta chain) stems from a study of blood T cell repertoires in COVID-19. Produced via immunoSEQ multiplex PCR; TCRdb's table is partial and in-frame only. This table holds around 73,000 clones, 77% found once. V lost 4 bases, J lost 2 bases, and 9 bases stayed unmatched. Germline CDR1 MGHRA, CDR2 YSYEKL. The CDR3 extends over 16 amino acids. The sequencing input was peripheral blood. This sequence joins TRBV4-1 and TRBJ2-3, with TRBD2 matching over 7 bases. This clonotype was obtained from a man aged 65 to 79 with COVID-19, enrolled during active disease. CDR3 residues: CASSLRLAAVTDTQYF. The CDR3 DNA reads TGCGCCAGCAGCCTTAGACTAGCCGCCGTCACAGATACGCAGTATTTT.